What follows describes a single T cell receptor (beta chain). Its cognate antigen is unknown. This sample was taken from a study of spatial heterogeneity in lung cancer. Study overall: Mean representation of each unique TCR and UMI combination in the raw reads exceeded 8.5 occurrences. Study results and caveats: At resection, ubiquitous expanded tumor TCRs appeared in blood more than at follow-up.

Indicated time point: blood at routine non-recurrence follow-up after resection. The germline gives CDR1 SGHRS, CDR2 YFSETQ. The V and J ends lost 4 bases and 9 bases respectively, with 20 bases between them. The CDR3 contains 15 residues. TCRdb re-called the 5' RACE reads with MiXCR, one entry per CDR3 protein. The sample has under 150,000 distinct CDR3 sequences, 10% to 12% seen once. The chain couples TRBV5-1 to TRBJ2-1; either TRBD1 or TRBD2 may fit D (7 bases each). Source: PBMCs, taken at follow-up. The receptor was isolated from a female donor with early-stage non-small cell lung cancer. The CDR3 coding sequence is TGCGCCAGCAGCCAGACAGGGAGGGGCAGCGGTGAGCAGTTCTTC. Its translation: CASSQTGRGSGEQFF. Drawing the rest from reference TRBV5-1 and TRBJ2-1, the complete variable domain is KAGVTQTPRYLIKTRGQQVTLSCSPISGHRSVSWYQQTPGQGLQFLFEYFSETQRNKGNFPGRFSGRQFSNSRSEMNVSTLELGDSALYLCASSQTGRGSGEQFFGPGTRLTVL.